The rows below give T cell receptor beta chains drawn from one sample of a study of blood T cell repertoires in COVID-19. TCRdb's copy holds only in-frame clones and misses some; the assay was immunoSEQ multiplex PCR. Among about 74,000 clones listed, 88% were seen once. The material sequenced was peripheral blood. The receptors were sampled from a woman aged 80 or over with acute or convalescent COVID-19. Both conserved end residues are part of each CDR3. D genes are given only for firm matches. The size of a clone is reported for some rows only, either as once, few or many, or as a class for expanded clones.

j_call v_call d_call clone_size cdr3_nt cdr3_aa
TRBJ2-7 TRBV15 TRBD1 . TGTGCCACCAGTCGGGACAGTGCCTACGAGCAGTACTTC CATSRDSAYEQYF
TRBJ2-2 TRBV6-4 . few TGTGCCAGCAGTGCCACCACAGGCCTCACGAACACCGGGGAGCTGTTTTTT CASSATTGLTNTGELFF
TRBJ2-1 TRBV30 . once TGTGCCTGGAGCCAGAACTCCTACAATGAGCAGTTCTTC CAWSQNSYNEQFF
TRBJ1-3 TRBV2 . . TGTGCCAGCAGTGACAAGCGGCGGTGGGGAAACACCATATATTTT CASSDKRRWGNTIYF
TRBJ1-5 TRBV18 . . TGTGCCAGCTCACTACTGGGGAGGGGGGGCAATCAGCCCCAGCATTTT CASSLLGRGGNQPQHF
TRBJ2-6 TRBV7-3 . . TGTGCCAGCAGCTTCGCCGCGAGCTCTGGGGCCAACGTCCTGACTTTC CASSFAASSGANVLTF
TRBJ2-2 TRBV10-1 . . TGCGCCAGCAGTTCCGGTCCGGGGGCGAACACCGGGGAGCTGTTTTTT CASSSGPGANTGELFF
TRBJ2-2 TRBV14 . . TGTGCCAGCAGCCCGAGAGGGTTATCGGTTGGCGGGGAGCTGTTTTTT CASSPRGLSVGGELFF
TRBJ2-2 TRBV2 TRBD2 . TGTGCCAGCAGTGGGACTAGCGGGAGAATAACCGGGGAGCTGTTTTTT CASSGTSGRITGELFF
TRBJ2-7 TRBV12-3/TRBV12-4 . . TGTGCCAGCAGCCTGGGACTTTTGAACGAGCAGTACTTC CASSLGLLNEQYF
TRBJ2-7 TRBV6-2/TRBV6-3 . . TGTGCCAGCAGTCTCGTGGGGGGAAGGACCGAGCAGTACTTC CASSLVGGRTEQYF